One sample yielded the 21 T cell receptor beta chains listed below, sequenced in a study of blood T cell repertoires in COVID-19. TCRdb's copy holds only in-frame clones and misses some; the assay was immunoSEQ multiplex PCR. The sample records 250,000 to 350,000 clones, approximately 84% being singletons. Input material: peripheral blood. The receptors originated from a human donor with COVID-19, enrolled during active disease. The donor label of this sample is uncertain.

The genes are TRBV19 and TRBJ2-5, with D perhaps TRBD1 (6 bases). The CDR3 covers 15 residues. The V gene's germline CDR1 is LNHDA and CDR2 SQIVND (reference sequence). V lost 3 bases to trimming and J lost 4 bases, with 15 bases between them. CDR3: CASSMVRGYGETQYF. DNA for the CDR3: TGTGCCAGTAGTATGGTCAGGGGATACGGAGAGACCCAGTACTTC.

The CDR3 loop is CASSLNPGSNIQYF. In DNA form, the CDR3 reads TGTGCCAGCAGCTTAAACCCGGGTTCAAACATTCAGTACTTC. This chain uses TRBV11-1 with TRBJ2-4; D remains ambiguous. Trimming pared 2 bases from V and 6 bases from J, leaving 11 bases between. CDR3 size: 14 residues. CDR1 is SGHAT and CDR2 is FQDESV in the germline V gene (reference sequence).

CDR3 in DNA: TGTGCCAGCAGCTTAGGAGGTGTCTCTGGAAACACCATATATTTT. Encoded protein: CASSLGGVSGNTIYF. The rearrangement uses TRBV7-2 and TRBJ1-3; D not resolved. There are 15 residues in the CDR3. Between the trimmed V and J ends, which lost 1 base and 0 bases, there was a span of 7 bases. Germline-derived CDR1 and CDR2 are SGHTA and FQGNSA.

The sample holds one count of this clone. The V and J genes are TRBV21-1 and TRBJ2-2; the table's D call, TRBD1, has no DNA check behind it. TRBV21-1 is a listed pseudogene. The CDR3 has 18 amino acids. The CDR3: CASSKSVRDRGNTGELFF. For the CDR3, the DNA is TGTGCCAGCAGCAAATCGGTCCGGGACAGGGGGAACACCGGGGAGCTGTTTTTT.

The chain couples TRBV6-6 to TRBJ2-7; 8 nucleotides line up with TRBD2. The J segment lost 2 bases and the V segment lost 0 bases, leaving 6 bases of the junction unmatched. CDR1 and CDR2 (germline): MNHNY, SVGAGI (reference sequence). The CDR3 has 16 residues. The CDR3 DNA reads as TGTGCCAGCAGTTACTCTTCTAGCGGGCGCCCCTACGAGCAGTACTTC. Its translation is CASSYSSSGRPYEQYF.

CDR3 sequence: CASISGRGADTQYF. The CDR3 DNA is TGTGCCAGCATATCCGGGAGGGGGGCAGATACGCAGTATTTT. This rearrangement joins TRBV27 to TRBJ2-3; TRBD2 matches at 8 bases. The germline gives CDR1 MNHEY, CDR2 SMNVEV (reference sequence). CDR3 length: 14 amino acids. Unmatched junction bases numbered 7, after V lost 7 bases and J lost 4 bases.

About this clone: Distinct nucleotide sequences in the sample also encode this CDR3. The CDR3 loop reads CAWSGYSNQPQHF. DNA for the CDR3: TGTGCCTGGAGTGGTTATAGCAATCAGCCCCAGCATTTT. The V and J genes are TRBV30 and TRBJ1-5; D is ambiguous. V lost 1 base, J lost 0 bases, and 4 bases lay in between. The germline V gene encodes CDR1 GTSNPN and CDR2 SVGIG (reference sequence). The CDR3 loop spans 13 amino acids.

This clone came up once. This chain joins TRBV28 and TRBJ1-1, with no clear D. The germline V and J ends were trimmed by 0 bases and 7 bases, with 12 bases remaining between them. Germline loops: CDR1 MDHEN, CDR2 SYDVKM. This CDR3 contains 14 residues. CDR3 sequence (DNA): TGTGCCAGCAGTTTATGGATCAGGTCCTATGAAGCTTTCTTT. Its protein is CASSLWIRSYEAFF.

This chain connects TRBV6-5 to TRBJ1-1, with TRBD1 matching 7 bases. Germline V gene data show CDR1 as MNHEY and CDR2 as SVGAGI. J lost 3 bases, V lost 6 bases, and 7 bases had no gene match. The CDR3 length is 14 residues. As DNA, the CDR3 is TGTGCCAGCAGACCCGACAGGGTCGACACTGAAGCTTTCTTT. It encodes CASRPDRVDTEAFF.

This clone was recorded once. V gene TRBV6-2 or TRBV6-3 combines with J gene TRBJ1-1; 7 bases match TRBD1. This CDR3 contains 15 residues. Per germline, CDR1 MNHEY and CDR2 SVGEGT. The junction had 6 bases not matched to a gene; V was cut back by 4 bases and J by 1 base. This CDR3 is CASSFQGDGNTEAFF. The CDR3 region has the DNA TGTGCCAGCAGTTTTCAGGGGGACGGGAACACTGAAGCTTTCTTT.

The chain is built from TRBV2 and TRBJ1-1; D is perhaps TRBD1 (6 bases). V dropped 6 bases and J dropped 8 bases, with 16 bases sitting between them. Germline CDR1 and CDR2: SNHLY and FYNNEI. The CDR3 totals 13 residues. CDR3 bases: TGTGCCAGCAGGGGACAAGCGGTGATGGAAGCTTTCTTT. It is translated as CASRGQAVMEAFF.

This CDR3 is CASSPGTGTGELFF. DNA of the CDR3: TGCGCCAGCAGCCCCGGGACAGGCACCGGGGAGCTGTTTTTT. This sequence joins TRBV4-3 and TRBJ2-2; 8 bases are shared with TRBD1. The CDR3 totals 14 residues. Germline trimming cut 4 bases from V and 4 bases from J; bases unmatched to any gene: 2. Germline lookup yields CDR1 LGHNA and CDR2 YSLEER.

The genes are TRBV11-3 and TRBJ1-6; D not certain. The ends were cut back, 1 base at V and 9 bases at J, with 10 bases in the middle. This CDR3 contains 14 residues. Germline V gene data show CDR1 as SGHNT and CDR2 as YENEEA. Here the CDR3 DNA reads TGTGCCAGCAGCTTAGTCGGTAGAAGTTCACCCCTCCACTTT. Protein product: CASSLVGRSSPLHF. Drawing the rest from reference TRBV11-3 and TRBJ1-6, the complete variable domain is EAGVVQSPRYKIIEKKQPVAFWCNPISGHNTLYWYLQNLGQGPELLIRYENEEAVDDSQLPKDRFSAERLKGVDSTLKIQPAELGDSAVYLCASSLVGRSSPLHFGNGTRLTVT.

The chain is built from TRBV28 and TRBJ1-4; 8 nucleotides agree with TRBD1. This CDR3 region has 16 residues. V lost 6 bases, J lost 6 bases, and 12 bases stayed unmatched. Germline CDR1 MDHEN, CDR2 SYDVKM. The CDR3 DNA sequence: TGTGCCAGCAGGCAGCCTGACAGGGGTCGGCATGAAAAACTGTTTTTT. Protein product: CASRQPDRGRHEKLFF.

The chain combines TRBV11-2 with TRBJ2-5, with 8 positions matching TRBD2. This CDR3 spans 17 amino acids. Trimming removed 4 bases from V and 9 bases from J; junction bases left unmatched: 19. The V gene's germline CDR1 is SGHAT and CDR2 FQNNGV. The CDR3 sequence is CASSWGAAGSGGGAQYF. The DNA for the CDR3 is TGTGCCAGCAGCTGGGGGGCCGCGGGCAGCGGGGGTGGAGCCCAGTACTTC. The variable domain in full, completed from reference TRBV11-2 and TRBJ2-5, reads EAGVAQSPRYKIIEKRQSVAFWCNPISGHATLYWYQQILGQGPKLLIQFQNNGVVDDSQLPKDRFSAERLKGVDSTLKIQPAKLEDSAVYLCASSWGAAGSGGGAQYFGPGTRLLVL.

This chain links TRBV28 with TRBJ1-2; 8 bases match TRBD1. The CDR3 runs to 14 residues. The germline V gene encodes CDR1 MDHEN and CDR2 SYDVKM. The V and J ends lost 7 bases and 3 bases, in that order; junction bases with no gene match: 7. The DNA for the CDR3 is TGTGCCAGCACTCTACAGGGGGAATACTATGGCTACACCTTC. Protein product: CASTLQGEYYGYTF.

The rearrangement joins TRBV6-2 or TRBV6-3 to TRBJ1-1; 11 positions agree with TRBD1. The length of the CDR3 is 17 residues. Germline CDR1 reads MNHEY; CDR2 reads SVGEGT. V was clipped by 2 bases and J by 6 bases; unmatched bases: 11. CDR3 sequence: CASSYPYLGQGAAEAFF. DNA for the CDR3: TGTGCCAGCAGTTACCCCTACCTCGGACAGGGGGCAGCTGAAGCTTTCTTT.

The chain is built from TRBV28 and TRBJ1-6; TRBD1 might be the D (6 bases). V was cut by 3 bases and J by 10 bases, with 16 bases left in between. The germline V gene encodes CDR1 MDHEN and CDR2 SYDVKM. The CDR3 is 15 amino acids. CDR3 sequence: CASSFGSGDDSPLHF. DNA of the CDR3: TGTGCCAGCAGTTTCGGATCAGGGGACGACTCACCCCTCCACTTT.

The V call is TRBV12-3 or TRBV12-4, the J call TRBJ1-2, with TRBD1 identical over 7 bases. The CDR3 spans 13 residues. J gave up 8 bases and V 1 base, and 4 bases lay outside the gene matches. The CDR3: CASSLEGARGYTF. The CDR3 DNA follows: TGTGCCAGCAGTTTAGAGGGGGCAAGGGGCTACACCTTC.

V and J are TRBV5-1 and TRBJ2-4; 15 positions match TRBD2. V shed 6 bases and J 5 bases; nucleotides not matched to a gene: 9. The CDR3 is made up of 17 amino acids. Germline V lookup: CDR1 SGHRS, CDR2 YFSETQ. The CDR3 nucleotides read TGCGCCAGCACCCCGGGACTAGCGGGAGGCATTGAAAACATTCAGTACTTC. This sequence encodes CASTPGLAGGIENIQYF.

The chain combines TRBV2 with TRBJ2-1, with 7 bases fitting TRBD2. This CDR3 is 15 amino acids long. The V gene's germline CDR1 is SNHLY and CDR2 FYNNEI. V was clipped by 6 bases and J by 5 bases; unmatched bases: 10. CDR3 coding DNA: TGTGCCAGCAGCCGCGGGAGAGGTGCACACAATGAGCAGTTCTTC. Protein sequence: CASSRGRGAHNEQFF.